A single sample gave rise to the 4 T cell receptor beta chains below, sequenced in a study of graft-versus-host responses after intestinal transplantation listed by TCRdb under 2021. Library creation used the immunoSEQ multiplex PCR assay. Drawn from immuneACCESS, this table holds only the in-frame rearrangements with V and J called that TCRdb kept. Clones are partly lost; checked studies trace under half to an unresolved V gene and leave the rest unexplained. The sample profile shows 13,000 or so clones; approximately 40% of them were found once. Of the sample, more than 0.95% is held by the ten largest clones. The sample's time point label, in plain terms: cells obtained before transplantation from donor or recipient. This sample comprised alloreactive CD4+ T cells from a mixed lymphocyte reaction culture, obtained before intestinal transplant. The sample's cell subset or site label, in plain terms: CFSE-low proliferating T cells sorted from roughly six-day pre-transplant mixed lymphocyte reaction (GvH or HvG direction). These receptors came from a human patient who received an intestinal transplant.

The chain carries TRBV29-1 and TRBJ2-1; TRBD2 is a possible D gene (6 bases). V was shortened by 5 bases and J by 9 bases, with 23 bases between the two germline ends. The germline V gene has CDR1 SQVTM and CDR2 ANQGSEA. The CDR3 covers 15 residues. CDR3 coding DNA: TGCAGCGTTTCTCCATTGGGGGTTGGGGGAGGTGAGCAGTTCTTC. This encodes CSVSPLGVGGGEQFF.

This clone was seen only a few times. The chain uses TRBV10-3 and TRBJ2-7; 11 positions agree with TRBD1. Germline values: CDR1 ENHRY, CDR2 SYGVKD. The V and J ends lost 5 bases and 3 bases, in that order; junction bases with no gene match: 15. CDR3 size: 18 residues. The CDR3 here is CAISLDFSGTGGFYEQYF. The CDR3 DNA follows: TGTGCCATCAGTCTTGATTTCTCCGGGACAGGGGGTTTCTACGAGCAGTACTTC.

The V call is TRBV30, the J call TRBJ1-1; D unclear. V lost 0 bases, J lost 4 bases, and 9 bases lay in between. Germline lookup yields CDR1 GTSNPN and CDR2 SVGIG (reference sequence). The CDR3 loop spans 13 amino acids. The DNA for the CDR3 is TGTGCCTGGAGTGTCCAGGTGATCACTGAAGCTTTCTTT. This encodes CAWSVQVITEAFF.

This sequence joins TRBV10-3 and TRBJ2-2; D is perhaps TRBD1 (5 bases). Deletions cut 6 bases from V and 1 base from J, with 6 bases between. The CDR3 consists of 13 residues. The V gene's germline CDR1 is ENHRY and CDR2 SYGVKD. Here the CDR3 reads CAIRQGNTGELFF. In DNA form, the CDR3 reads TGTGCCATCAGGCAGGGGAACACCGGGGAGCTGTTTTTT.